This record looks at one T cell receptor beta chain sequence and its context. The table came from immunoSEQ multiplex PCR; TCRdb's copy has only in-frame clones and leaves some out. The sample consists of 200,000 to 250,000 clones, about nine tenths of them appearing once. The data derive from a study of blood T cell repertoires in COVID-19. Across the study: From T cells, B-cell-depleted T cells, or PBMCs came the material, which was cDNA or gDNA.

Trimming took 0 bases from V and 6 from J; bases not matched to a gene: 11. This CDR3 is 16 amino acids long. CDR1 and CDR2 (germline): SGHRS, YFSETQ. Sequencing was carried out using PBMCs or T cells enriched from blood (not recorded which). The source is a middle-aged woman with acute COVID-19. The chain combines TRBV5-1 with TRBJ1-1; 7 bases match TRBD1. The chain's CDR3 is CASSLGTGLNFAEAFF. DNA for the CDR3: TGCGCCAGCAGCTTGGGGACAGGACTGAATTTCGCTGAAGCTTTCTTT.